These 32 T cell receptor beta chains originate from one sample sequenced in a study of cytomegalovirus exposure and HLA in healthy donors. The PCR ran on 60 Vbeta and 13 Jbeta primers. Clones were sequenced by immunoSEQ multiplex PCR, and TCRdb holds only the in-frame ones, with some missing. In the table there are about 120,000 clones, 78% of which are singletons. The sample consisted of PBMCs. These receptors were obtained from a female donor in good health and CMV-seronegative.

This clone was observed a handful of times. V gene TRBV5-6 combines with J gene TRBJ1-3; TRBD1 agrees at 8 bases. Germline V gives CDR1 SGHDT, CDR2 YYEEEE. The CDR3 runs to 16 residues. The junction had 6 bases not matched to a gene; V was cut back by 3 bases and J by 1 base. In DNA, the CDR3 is TGTGCCAGCAGCTGGGGGCAGGGGGCGTCTGGAAACACCATATATTTT. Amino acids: CASSWGQGASGNTIYF.

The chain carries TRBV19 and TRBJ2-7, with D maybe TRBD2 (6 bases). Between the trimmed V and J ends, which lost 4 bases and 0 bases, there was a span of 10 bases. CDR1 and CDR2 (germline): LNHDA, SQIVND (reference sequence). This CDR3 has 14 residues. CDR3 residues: CASSTHGSSYEQYF. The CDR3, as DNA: TGTGCCAGTAGTACTCACGGGAGCTCCTACGAGCAGTACTTC.

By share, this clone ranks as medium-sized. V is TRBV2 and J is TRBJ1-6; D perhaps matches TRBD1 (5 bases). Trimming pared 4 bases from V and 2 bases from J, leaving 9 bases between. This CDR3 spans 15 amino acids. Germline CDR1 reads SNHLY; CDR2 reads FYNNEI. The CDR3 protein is CASSVWGPYNSPLHF. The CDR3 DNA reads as TGTGCCAGCAGTGTTTGGGGCCCCTATAATTCACCCCTCCACTTT.

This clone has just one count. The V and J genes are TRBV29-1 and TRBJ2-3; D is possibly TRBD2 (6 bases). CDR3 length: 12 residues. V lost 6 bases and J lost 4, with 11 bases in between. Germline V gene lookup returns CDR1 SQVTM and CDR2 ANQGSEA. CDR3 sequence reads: CSVEGLSDTQYF. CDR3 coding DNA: TGCAGCGTGGAGGGTTTGTCAGATACGCAGTATTTT.

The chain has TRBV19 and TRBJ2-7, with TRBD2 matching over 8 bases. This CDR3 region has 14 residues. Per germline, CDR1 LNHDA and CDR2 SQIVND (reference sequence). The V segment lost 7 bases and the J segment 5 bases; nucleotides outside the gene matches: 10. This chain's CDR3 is CASTRGGQRDEQYF. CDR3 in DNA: TGTGCCAGTACCCGGGGGGGGCAGCGCGACGAGCAGTACTTC.

CDR3 coding DNA: TGTGCCAGCAGCGCTAGCGGGAGCTCCTACGAGCAGTACTTC. Protein: CASSASGSSYEQYF. J is TRBJ2-7 and V is TRBV11-1; 10 bases are shared with TRBD2. The CDR3 is 14 amino acids. With V trimmed by 5 bases and J by 0 bases, 1 base remained unmatched. Germline-derived CDR1 and CDR2 are SGHAT and FQDESV (reference sequence).

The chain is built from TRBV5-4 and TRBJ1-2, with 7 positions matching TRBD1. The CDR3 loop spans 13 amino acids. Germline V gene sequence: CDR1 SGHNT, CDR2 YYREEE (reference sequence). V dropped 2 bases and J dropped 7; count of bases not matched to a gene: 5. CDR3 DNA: TGTGCCAGCAGCTTAGAGGGGGCGGGTGGCTACACCTTC. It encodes CASSLEGAGGYTF.

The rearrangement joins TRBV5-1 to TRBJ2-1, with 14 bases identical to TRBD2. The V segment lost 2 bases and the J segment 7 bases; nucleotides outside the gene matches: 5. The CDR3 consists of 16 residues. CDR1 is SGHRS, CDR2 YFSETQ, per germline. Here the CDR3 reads CASSLRLAGGENEQFF. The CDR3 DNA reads TGCGCCAGCAGCTTACGACTAGCGGGAGGGGAAAATGAGCAGTTCTTC. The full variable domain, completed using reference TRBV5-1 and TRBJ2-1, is KAGVTQTPRYLIKTRGQQVTLSCSPISGHRSVSWYQQTPGQGLQFLFEYFSETQRNKGNFPGRFSGRQFSNSRSEMNVSTLELGDSALYLCASSLRLAGGENEQFFGPGTRLTVL.

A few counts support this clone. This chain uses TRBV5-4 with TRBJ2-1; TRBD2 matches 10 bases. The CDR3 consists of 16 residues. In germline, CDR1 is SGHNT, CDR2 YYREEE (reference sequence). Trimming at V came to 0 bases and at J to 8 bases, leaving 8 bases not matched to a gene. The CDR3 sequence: CASSLASSGSYYEQFF. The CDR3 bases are TGTGCCAGCAGCTTGGCCTCTAGCGGGAGTTACTATGAGCAGTTCTTC.

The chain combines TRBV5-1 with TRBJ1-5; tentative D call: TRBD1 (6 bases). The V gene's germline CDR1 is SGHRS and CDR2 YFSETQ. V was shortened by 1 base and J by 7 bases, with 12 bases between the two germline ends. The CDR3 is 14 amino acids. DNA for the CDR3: TGCGCCAGCAGCTTGCAGGGGACGGGACAGCCCCAGCATTTT. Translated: CASSLQGTGQPQHF.

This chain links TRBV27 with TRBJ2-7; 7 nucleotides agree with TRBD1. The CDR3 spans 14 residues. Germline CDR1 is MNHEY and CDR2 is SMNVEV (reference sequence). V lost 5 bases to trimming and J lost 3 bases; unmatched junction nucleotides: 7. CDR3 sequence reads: CASSGRQGIYEQYF. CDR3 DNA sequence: TGTGCCAGCAGTGGGAGACAGGGAATCTACGAGCAGTACTTC.

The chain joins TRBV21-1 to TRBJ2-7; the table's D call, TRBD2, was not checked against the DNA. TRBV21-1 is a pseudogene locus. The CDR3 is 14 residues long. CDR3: CASSKALRDLEQCF. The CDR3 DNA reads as TGTGCCAGCAGCAAAGCGCTTAGGGACTTGGAGCAGTGCTTC.

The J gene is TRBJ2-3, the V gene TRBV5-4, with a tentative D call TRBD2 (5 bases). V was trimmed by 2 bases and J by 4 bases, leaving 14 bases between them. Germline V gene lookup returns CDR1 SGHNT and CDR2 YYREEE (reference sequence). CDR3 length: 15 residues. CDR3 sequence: CASSFPGSPADTQYF. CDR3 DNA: TGTGCCAGCAGCTTCCCGGGATCCCCTGCAGATACGCAGTATTTT. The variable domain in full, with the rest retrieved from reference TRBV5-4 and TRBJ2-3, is ETGVTQSPTHLIKTRGQQVTLRCSSQSGHNTVSWYQQALGQGPQFIFQYYREEENGRGNFPPRFSGLQFPNYSSELNVNALELDDSALYLCASSFPGSPADTQYFGPGTRLTVL.

In DNA, the CDR3 is TGCAGCGTTGGAACAAGCTCTGGAAACACCATATATTTT. This translates into CSVGTSSGNTIYF. This rearrangement joins TRBV29-1 to TRBJ1-3; D remains ambiguous. V was shortened by 4 bases and J by 0 bases, with 7 bases between the two germline ends. Germline V gives CDR1 SQVTM, CDR2 ANQGSEA. The CDR3 loop spans 13 amino acids.

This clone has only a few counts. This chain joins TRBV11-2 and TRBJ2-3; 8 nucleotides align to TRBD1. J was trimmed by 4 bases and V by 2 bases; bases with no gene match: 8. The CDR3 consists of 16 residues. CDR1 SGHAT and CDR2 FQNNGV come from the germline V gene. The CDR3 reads CASSLWYQGASDTQYF. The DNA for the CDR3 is TGTGCCAGCAGCTTATGGTATCAGGGGGCCTCAGATACGCAGTATTTT.

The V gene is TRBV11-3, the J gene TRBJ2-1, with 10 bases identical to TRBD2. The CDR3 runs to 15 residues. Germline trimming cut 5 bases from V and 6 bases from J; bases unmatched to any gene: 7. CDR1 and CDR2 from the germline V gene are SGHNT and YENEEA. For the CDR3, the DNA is TGTGCCAGCAGCCCACTAGCGGGACGATCCAATGAGCAGTTCTTC. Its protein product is CASSPLAGRSNEQFF.

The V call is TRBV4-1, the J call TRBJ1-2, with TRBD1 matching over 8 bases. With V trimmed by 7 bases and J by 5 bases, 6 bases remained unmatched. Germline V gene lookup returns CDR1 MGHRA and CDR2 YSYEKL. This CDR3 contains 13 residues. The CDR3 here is CASNRGTAYGYTF. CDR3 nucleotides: TGCGCCAGCAACAGGGGGACAGCATATGGCTACACCTTC.

The CDR3 is CASSEWDSVNYGYTF. The CDR3 coding sequence is TGTGCCAGCAGTGAATGGGACAGCGTTAACTATGGCTACACCTTC. The V gene is TRBV6-1, the J gene TRBJ1-2; 7 bases line up with TRBD1. CDR1 is MNHNS, CDR2 SASEGT, per germline. This CDR3 contains 15 residues. Trimming cost V 2 bases and J 1 base; bases outside gene matches: 4.

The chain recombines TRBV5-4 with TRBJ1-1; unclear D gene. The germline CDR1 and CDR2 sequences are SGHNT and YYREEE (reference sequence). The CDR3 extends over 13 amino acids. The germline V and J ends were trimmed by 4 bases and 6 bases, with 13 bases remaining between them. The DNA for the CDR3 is TGTGCCAGCAGCGGACTAGGGCGCGCTGAAGCTTTCTTT. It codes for CASSGLGRAEAFF. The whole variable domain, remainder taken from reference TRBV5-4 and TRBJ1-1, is ETGVTQSPTHLIKTRGQQVTLRCSSQSGHNTVSWYQQALGQGPQFIFQYYREEENGRGNFPPRFSGLQFPNYSSELNVNALELDDSALYLCASSGLGRAEAFFGQGTRLTVV.

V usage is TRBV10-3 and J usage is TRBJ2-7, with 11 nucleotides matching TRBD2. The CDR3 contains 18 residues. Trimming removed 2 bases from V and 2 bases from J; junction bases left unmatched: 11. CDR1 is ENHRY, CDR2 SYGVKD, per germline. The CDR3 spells CAISEQTGTSGGAYEQYF. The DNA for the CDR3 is TGTGCCATCAGTGAGCAAACGGGGACTAGCGGAGGGGCCTACGAGCAGTACTTC.

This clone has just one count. CDR3 amino acids: CASSIGTGEVEQYF. The CDR3, as DNA: TGTGCCAGTAGTATCGGGACAGGGGAGGTCGAGCAGTACTTC. The chain employs TRBV19 and TRBJ2-7, with TRBD1 matching 10 bases. CDR3 length: 14 residues. Germline CDR1 and CDR2: LNHDA and SQIVND (reference sequence). Trimming cost V 3 bases and J 6 bases; bases outside gene matches: 5.

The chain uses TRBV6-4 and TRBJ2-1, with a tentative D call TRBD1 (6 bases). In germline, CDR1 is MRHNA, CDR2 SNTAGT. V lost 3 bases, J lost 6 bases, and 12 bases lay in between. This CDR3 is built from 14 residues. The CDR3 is CASSDGQQGNEQFF. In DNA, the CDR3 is TGTGCCAGCAGTGATGGACAGCAGGGCAATGAGCAGTTCTTC.

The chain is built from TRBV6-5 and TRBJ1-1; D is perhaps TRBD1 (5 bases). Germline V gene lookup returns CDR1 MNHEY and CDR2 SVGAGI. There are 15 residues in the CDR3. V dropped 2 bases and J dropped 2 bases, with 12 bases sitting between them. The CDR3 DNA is TGTGCCAGCAGTTACGGGCAGGGATTCAACACTGAAGCTTTCTTT. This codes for CASSYGQGFNTEAFF.

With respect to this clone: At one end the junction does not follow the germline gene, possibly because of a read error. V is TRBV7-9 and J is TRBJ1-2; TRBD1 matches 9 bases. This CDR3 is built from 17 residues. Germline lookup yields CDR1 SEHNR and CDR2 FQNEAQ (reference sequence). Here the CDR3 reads CSSSFGATPGQGYGYTF. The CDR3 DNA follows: TGTTCCAGCAGCTTCGGAGCGACCCCGGGACAGGGTTATGGCTACACCTTC.

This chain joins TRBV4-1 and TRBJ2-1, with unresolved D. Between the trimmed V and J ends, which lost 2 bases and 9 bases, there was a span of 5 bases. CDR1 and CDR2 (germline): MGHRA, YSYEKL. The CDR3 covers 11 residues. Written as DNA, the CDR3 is TGCGCCAGCAGCCAATCGAGTGAGCAGTTCTTC. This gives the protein CASSQSSEQFF.

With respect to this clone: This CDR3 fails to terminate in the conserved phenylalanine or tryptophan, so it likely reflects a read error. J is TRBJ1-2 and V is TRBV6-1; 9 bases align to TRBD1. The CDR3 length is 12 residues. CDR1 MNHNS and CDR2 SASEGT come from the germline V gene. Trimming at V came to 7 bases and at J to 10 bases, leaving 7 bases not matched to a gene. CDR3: CASTGTGLDYTL. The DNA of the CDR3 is TGTGCCAGCACTGGGACAGGGTTGGACTACACCCTC.

The DNA for the CDR3 is TGTGCCAGCCGGATTCTTACGGGAGTCATCGAGCAGTACTTC. It encodes CASRILTGVIEQYF. This chain uses TRBV2 with TRBJ2-7; D may be TRBD2 (6 bases). The CDR3 loop spans 14 amino acids. V lost 8 bases, J lost 6 bases, and 20 bases lay in between. Germline values: CDR1 SNHLY, CDR2 FYNNEI. The full variable domain, in which reference TRBV2 and TRBJ2-7 provide the parts outside the CDR3, is EPEVTQTPSHQVTQMGQEVILRCVPISNHLYFYWYRQILGQKVEFLVSFYNNEISEKSEIFDDQFSVERPDGSNFTLKIRSTKLEDSAMYFCASRILTGVIEQYFGPGTRLTVT.

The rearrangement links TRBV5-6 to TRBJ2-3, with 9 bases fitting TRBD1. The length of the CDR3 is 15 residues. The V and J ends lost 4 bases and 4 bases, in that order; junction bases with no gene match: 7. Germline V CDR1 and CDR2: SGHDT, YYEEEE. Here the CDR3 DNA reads TGTGCCAGCAGCCAGGGACAGGGAAGGGCAGATACGCAGTATTTT. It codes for CASSQGQGRADTQYF.

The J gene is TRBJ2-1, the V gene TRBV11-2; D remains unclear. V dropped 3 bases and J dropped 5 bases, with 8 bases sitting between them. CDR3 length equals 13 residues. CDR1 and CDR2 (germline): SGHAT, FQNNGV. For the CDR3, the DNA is TGTGCCAGCAGCTTGCAGGCCAACAATGAGCAGTTCTTC. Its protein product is CASSLQANNEQFF.

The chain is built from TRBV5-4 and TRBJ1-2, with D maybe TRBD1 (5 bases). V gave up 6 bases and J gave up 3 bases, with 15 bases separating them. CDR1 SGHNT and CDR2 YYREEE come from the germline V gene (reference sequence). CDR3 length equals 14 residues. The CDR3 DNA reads TGTGCCAGCACCTCGCCAGGGAAATACTATGGCTACACCTTC. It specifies CASTSPGKYYGYTF.

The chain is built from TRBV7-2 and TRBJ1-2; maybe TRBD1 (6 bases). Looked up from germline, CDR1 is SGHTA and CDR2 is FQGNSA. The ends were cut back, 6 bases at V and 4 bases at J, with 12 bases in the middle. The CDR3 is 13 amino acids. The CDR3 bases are TGTGCCAGCAGACTTACAGGGTCCTATGGCTACACCTTC. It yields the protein CASRLTGSYGYTF.

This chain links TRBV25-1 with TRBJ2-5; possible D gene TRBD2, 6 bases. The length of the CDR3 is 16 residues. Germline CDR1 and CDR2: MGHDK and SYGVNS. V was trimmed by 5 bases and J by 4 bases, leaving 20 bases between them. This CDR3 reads CASSQGLAMAGETQYF. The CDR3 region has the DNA TGTGCCAGCAGTCAGGGACTCGCCATGGCAGGAGAGACCCAGTACTTC.